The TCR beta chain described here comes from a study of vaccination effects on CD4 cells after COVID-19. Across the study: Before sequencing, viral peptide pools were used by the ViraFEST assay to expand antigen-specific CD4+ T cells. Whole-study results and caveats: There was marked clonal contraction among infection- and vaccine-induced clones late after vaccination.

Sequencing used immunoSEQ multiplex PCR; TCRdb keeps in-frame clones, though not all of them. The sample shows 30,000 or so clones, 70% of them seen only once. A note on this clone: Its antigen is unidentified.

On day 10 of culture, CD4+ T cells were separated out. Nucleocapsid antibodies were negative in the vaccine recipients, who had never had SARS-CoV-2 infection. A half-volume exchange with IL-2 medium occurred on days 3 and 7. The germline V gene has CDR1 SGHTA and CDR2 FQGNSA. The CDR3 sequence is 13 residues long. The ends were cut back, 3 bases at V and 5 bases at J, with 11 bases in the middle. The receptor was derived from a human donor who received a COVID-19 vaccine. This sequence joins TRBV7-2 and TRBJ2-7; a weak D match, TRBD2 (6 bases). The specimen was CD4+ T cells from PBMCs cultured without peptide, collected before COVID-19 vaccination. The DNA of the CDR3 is TGTGCCAGCAGCTTGAGGGGAGGTAACGAGCAGTACTTC. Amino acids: CASSLRGGNEQYF.